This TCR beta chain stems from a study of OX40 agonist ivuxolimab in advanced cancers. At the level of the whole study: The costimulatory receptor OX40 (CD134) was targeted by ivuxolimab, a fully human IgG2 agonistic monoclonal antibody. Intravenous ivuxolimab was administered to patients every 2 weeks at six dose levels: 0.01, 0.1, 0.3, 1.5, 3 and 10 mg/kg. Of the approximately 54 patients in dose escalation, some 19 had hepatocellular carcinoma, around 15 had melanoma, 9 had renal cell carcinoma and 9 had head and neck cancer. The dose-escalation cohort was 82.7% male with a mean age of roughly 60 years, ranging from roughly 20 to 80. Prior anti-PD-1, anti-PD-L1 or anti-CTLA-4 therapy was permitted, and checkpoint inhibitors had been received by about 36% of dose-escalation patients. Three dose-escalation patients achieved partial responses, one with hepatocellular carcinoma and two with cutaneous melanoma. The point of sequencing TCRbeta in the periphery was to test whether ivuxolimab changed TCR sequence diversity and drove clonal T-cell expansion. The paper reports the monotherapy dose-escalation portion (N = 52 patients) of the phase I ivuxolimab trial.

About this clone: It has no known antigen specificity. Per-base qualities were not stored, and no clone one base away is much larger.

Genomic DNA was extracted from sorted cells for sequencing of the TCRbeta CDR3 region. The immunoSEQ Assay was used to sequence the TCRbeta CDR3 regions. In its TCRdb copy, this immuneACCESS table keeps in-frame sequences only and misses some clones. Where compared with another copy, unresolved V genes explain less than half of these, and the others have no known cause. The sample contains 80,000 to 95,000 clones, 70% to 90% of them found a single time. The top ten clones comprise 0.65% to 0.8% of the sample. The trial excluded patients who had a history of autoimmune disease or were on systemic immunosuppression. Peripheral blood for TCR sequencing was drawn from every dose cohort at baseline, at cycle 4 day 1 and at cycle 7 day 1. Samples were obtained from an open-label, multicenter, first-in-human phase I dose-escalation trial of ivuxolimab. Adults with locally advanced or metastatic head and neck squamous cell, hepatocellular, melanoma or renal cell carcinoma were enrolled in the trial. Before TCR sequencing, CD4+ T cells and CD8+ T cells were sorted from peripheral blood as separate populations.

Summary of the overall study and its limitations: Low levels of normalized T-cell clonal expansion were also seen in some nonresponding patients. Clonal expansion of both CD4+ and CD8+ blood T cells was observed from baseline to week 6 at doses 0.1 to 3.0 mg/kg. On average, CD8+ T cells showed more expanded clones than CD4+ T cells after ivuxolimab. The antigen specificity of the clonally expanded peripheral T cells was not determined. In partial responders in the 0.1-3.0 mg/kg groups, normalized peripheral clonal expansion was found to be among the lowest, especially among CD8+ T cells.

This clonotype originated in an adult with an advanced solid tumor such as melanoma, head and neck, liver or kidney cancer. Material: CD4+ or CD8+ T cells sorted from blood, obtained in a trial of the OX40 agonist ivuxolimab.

The DNA is TGTGCCAGCAGCGCCGCGGATCTGAACACCGGGGAGCTGTTTTTT. It specifies CASSAADLNTGELFF. The chain is made from TRBV9 and TRBJ2-2; no D segment can be confidently identified. CDR1 and CDR2, looked up from the germline V gene, are SGDLS and YYNGEE. Relative to germline, V is 3 bases shorter and J is 1 base shorter, with 10 bases between their ends. The CDR3 numbers 15 residues from cysteine through phenylalanine. CDR3 DNA is the only sequence kept; it has 45 bases, read in frame from the first base.